This T cell receptor beta chain was found in a study of radiotherapy plus CTLA-4 blockade in lung cancer. Study summary: In 18% of patients, objective responses were seen; around 34% had disease control.

Only in-frame clones appear in the TCRdb table, and some are missing; sequencing was by immunoSEQ multiplex PCR. This repertoire shows approximately 97,000 clones, 83% found once; its top ten account for 0.65% to 0.9%. Details on this clone: What it binds is not known.

Between the trimmed V and J ends, which lost 1 base and 13 bases, there was a span of 26 bases. The germline gives CDR1 MGHRA, CDR2 YSYEKL. The CDR3 runs to 17 residues. Study-wide results and limits: Tumor-derived TCR clones expanded in blood after radiotherapy plus ipilimumab. Reported findings show early blood T cell clone dynamics, with interferon-beta, best predicted response.

This sample comprised peripheral blood, obtained from a patient treated with radiotherapy plus ipilimumab. The source is a human donor with non-small cell lung cancer who had stable disease on radiotherapy plus ipilimumab. This rearrangement joins TRBV4-1 to TRBJ2-1, with TRBD1 as a possible D gene (7 bases). CDR3 DNA sequence: TGCGCCAGCAGCCAAGGACAGGGACCCGGGAGCGTAGCCCCCCAGTTCTTC. This sequence encodes CASSQGQGPGSVAPQFF.